The subject of this entry is one T cell receptor (beta chain). Trimming removed 4 bases from V and 4 bases from J; junction bases left unmatched: 8. This CDR3 region has 17 residues. CDR1 and CDR2 (germline): ENHRY, SYGVKD. This sample was included in a study of T cells in Graves' hyperthyroidism and ophthalmopathy. RNA transcripts provided the source from which TCR beta CDR3 regions were amplified. TCR CDR3 underwent first-round RT-PCR with the HTBI primer set. TCRdb re-derived calls from the multiplex PCR reads in MiXCR, one entry per CDR3 protein. The top ten clones hold about 9.4% of a sample with more than 650,000 distinct CDR3 sequences, 12% to 15% of them seen once.

The gene calls are TRBV10-3 and TRBJ2-5, with 14 bases that match TRBD2. The sequenced sample was blood. This sequence originates from a woman under 30 with Graves' hyperthyroidism. In DNA, the CDR3 is TGTGCCATCAGTGCTGTGACTAGCGGGAGGGCAGGAGAGACCCAGTACTTC. It specifies CAISAVTSGRAGETQYF.